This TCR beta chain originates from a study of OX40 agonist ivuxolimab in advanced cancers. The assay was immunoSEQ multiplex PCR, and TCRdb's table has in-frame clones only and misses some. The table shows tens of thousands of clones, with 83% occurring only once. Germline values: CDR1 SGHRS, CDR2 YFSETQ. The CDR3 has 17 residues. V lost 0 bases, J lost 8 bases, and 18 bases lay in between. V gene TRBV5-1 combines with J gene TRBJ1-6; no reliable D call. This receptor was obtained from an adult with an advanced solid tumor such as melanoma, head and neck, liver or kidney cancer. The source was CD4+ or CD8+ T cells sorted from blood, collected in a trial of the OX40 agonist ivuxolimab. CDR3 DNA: TGCGCCAGCAGCTTGGTGTCCGGGTTGGGCGGGGATTCACCCCTCCACTTT. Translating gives CASSLVSGLGGDSPLHF. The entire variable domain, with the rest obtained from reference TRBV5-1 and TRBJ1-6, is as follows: KAGVTQTPRYLIKTRGQQVTLSCSPISGHRSVSWYQQTPGQGLQFLFEYFSETQRNKGNFPGRFSGRQFSNSRSEMNVSTLELGDSALYLCASSLVSGLGGDSPLHFGNGTRLTVT.